These 28 T cell receptor beta chains were sequenced from one sample in a study of blood T cell repertoires in COVID-19. TCRdb's table, derived via immunoSEQ multiplex PCR, lists solely in-frame clones and lacks some. The sample lists 450,000 or so clones, around 91% occurring once. Sequenced material: peripheral blood. Receptor source: a woman aged 40 to 50 with COVID-19, enrolled during active disease.

This chain joins TRBV6-5 and TRBJ2-5; D is perhaps TRBD1 (5 bases). The CDR3 runs 13 residues. Germline V gives CDR1 MNHEY, CDR2 SVGAGI. The V end lost 4 bases, the J end lost 2 bases, and 8 bases lay between the germline ends. CDR3: CASSLTVQETQYF. The DNA for the CDR3 is TGTGCCAGCAGTTTGACAGTTCAAGAGACCCAGTACTTC.

In its sample, this clone was seen once. This CDR3 is CASSLPGLGGYTF. In DNA form, the CDR3 reads TGTGCCAGCAGCTTACCAGGGCTAGGTGGCTACACCTTC. This chain uses TRBV7-3 with TRBJ1-2; the D gene is possibly TRBD1 (5 bases). This CDR3 has 13 residues. Germline V CDR1 and CDR2: SGHTA, FQGTGA. V dropped 2 bases and J dropped 7 bases, with 11 bases sitting between them.

This chain joins TRBV10-3 and TRBJ1-3, with 7 positions matching TRBD1. The CDR3 spans 14 residues. Germline V gene data show CDR1 as ENHRY and CDR2 as SYGVKD. Unmatched junction bases numbered 2, after V lost 5 bases and J lost 1 base. In nucleotides, the CDR3 is TGTGCCATCAGTACAGGGGTATCTGGAAACACCATATATTTT. As protein: CAISTGVSGNTIYF.

The CDR3 DNA reads as TGTGCCAGCAGCGTCTCAACCCTGCCCACAGGGAAGGAGCAGTACTTC. It translates to CASSVSTLPTGKEQYF. This sequence joins TRBV27 and TRBJ2-7, with TRBD1 as a possible D gene (6 bases). The V and J ends lost 6 bases and 7 bases respectively, with 25 bases between them. This CDR3 is 16 amino acids long. In germline, CDR1 is MNHEY, CDR2 SMNVEV (reference sequence).

The CDR3 nucleotides are TGTGCCAGCAGTTTCTTCGACAGCGCCCTCCACTTT. Translated: CASSFFDSALHF. The chain is built from TRBV27 and TRBJ1-6; weak D call: TRBD1 (5 bases). CDR3 length: 12 amino acids. CDR1 is MNHEY and CDR2 is SMNVEV in the germline V gene (reference sequence). Deletions cut 3 bases from V and 14 bases from J, with 11 bases between.

The chain carries TRBV14 and TRBJ2-7; TRBD2 matches 10 bases. J was trimmed by 3 bases and V by 0 bases; bases with no gene match: 8. Germline assignment: CDR1 SGHDN and CDR2 FVKESK. The CDR3 totals 17 residues. As DNA, the CDR3 is TGTGCCAGCAGCCAAGAAGGGATTGTAGCGGGAGGCTACGAGCAGTACTTC. This translates into CASSQEGIVAGGYEQYF.

The chain has TRBV19 and TRBJ2-2, with a tentative D call TRBD2 (7 bases). The germline gives CDR1 LNHDA, CDR2 SQIVND (reference sequence). V lost 3 bases and J lost 5, with 13 bases in between. This CDR3 is built from 15 residues. CDR3 nucleotides: TGTGCCAGTAGTATGGGGGGGCGAGGAACCGGGGAGCTGTTTTTT. Its protein product is CASSMGGRGTGELFF.

This sequence joins TRBV7-2 and TRBJ1-2; D is ambiguous. The germline gives CDR1 SGHTA, CDR2 FQGNSA. V lost 4 bases and J lost 6, with 24 bases in between. The CDR3 runs 17 residues. The CDR3 DNA follows: TGTGCCAGCAGCTCCCTTAAAACGGCACTCTCGAGGGATGGCTACACCTTC. Translated: CASSSLKTALSRDGYTF. Variable domain in full (rest from reference TRBV7-2 and TRBJ1-2): GAGVSQSPSNKVTEKGKDVELRCDPISGHTALYWYRQSLGQGLEFLIYFQGNSAPDKSGLPSDRFSAERTGGSVSTLTIQRTQQEDSAVYLCASSSLKTALSRDGYTFGSGTRLTVV.

The chain combines TRBV12-5 with TRBJ2-1, with D tentatively TRBD2 (5 bases). CDR3 length: 15 amino acids. V lost 4 bases to trimming and J lost 5 bases, with 15 bases between them. Germline V gene sequence: CDR1 LGHNT, CDR2 FRNRAP. CDR3 DNA: TGTGCTAGTGGTTCCCTCAGCGGTTCCAACAATGAGCAGTTCTTC. Translated, it gives CASGSLSGSNNEQFF.

The DNA for the CDR3 is TGTGCCTGGAGTGTCCAGGGCGACTACACCTTC. It translates to CAWSVQGDYTF. The chain recombines TRBV30 with TRBJ1-2; the D gene is possibly TRBD1 (5 bases). Germline V gene sequence: CDR1 GTSNPN, CDR2 SVGIG (reference sequence). This CDR3 spans 11 amino acids. V shed 0 bases and J shed 10 bases, with 9 bases lying between them.

This clone was seen once. J is TRBJ2-3 and V is TRBV7-2; D is ambiguous. Trimming left V 0 bases short and J 2 bases short, with 6 bases between. This CDR3 contains 14 residues. CDR1 is SGHTA and CDR2 is FQGNSA in the germline V gene. CDR3 sequence: CASSLASPTDTQYF. CDR3 nucleotides: TGTGCCAGCAGCTTAGCTAGCCCCACAGATACGCAGTATTTT.

The chain employs TRBV9 and TRBJ2-2; D is unclear. Trimming removed 2 bases from V and 3 bases from J, with 8 bases in between. This CDR3 comprises 14 residues. Per germline, CDR1 SGDLS and CDR2 YYNGEE. The CDR3 DNA follows: TGTGCCAGCAGCGTTCGTGTCGACACCGGGGAGCTGTTTTTT. It translates to CASSVRVDTGELFF. The full variable domain, in which reference TRBV9 and TRBJ2-2 provide the parts outside the CDR3, is DSGVTQTPKHLITATGQRVTLRCSPRSGDLSVYWYQQSLDQGLQFLIQYYNGEERAKGNILERFSAQQFPDLHSELNLSSLELGDSALYFCASSVRVDTGELFFGEGSRLTVL.

The chain uses TRBV6-2 or TRBV6-3 and TRBJ1-1; D is ambiguous. Deletions cut 6 bases from V and 0 bases from J, with 11 bases between. The CDR3 covers 14 residues. Germline lookup yields CDR1 MNHEY and CDR2 SVGEGT. CDR3 sequence: CASSATRMNTEAFF. The CDR3 DNA reads as TGTGCCAGCAGCGCGACACGTATGAACACTGAAGCTTTCTTT.

This rearrangement joins TRBV18 to TRBJ2-2; 7 bases fit TRBD1. Unmatched junction bases numbered 5, after V lost 3 bases and J lost 7 bases. CDR3 length: 14 amino acids. The germline CDR1 and CDR2 sequences are KGHSH and LQKENI. The CDR3 here is CASSPDRVGGELFF. The CDR3 DNA reads as TGTGCCAGCTCACCCGACAGGGTCGGCGGGGAGCTGTTTTTT. Complete variable domain (other parts from reference TRBV18 and TRBJ2-2): NAGVMQNPRHLVRRRGQEARLRCSPMKGHSHVYWYRQLPEEGLKFMVYLQKENIIDESGMPKERFSAEFPKEGPSILRIQQVVRGDSAAYFCASSPDRVGGELFFGEGSRLTVL.

The chain couples TRBV27 to TRBJ2-3, with a possible D match to TRBD2 (7 bases). CDR3 length: 15 amino acids. Between the trimmed V and J ends, which lost 2 bases and 2 bases, there was a span of 11 bases. CDR1 is MNHEY, CDR2 SMNVEV, per germline (reference sequence). For the CDR3, the DNA is TGTGCCAGCAGTTTAGTTGGGGGGGCCACAGATACGCAGTATTTT. It is translated as CASSLVGGATDTQYF.

J is TRBJ2-3 and V is TRBV6-2 or TRBV6-3; 9 nucleotides match TRBD1. Germline V gives CDR1 MNHEY, CDR2 SVGEGT. This CDR3 has 16 amino acids. The ends lost 0 bases at V and 3 bases at J; junction bases unmatched: 4. CDR3 loop: CASSYSGTGMTDTQYF. The CDR3 DNA follows: TGTGCCAGCAGTTACTCCGGGACAGGGATGACAGATACGCAGTATTTT.

This clone was seen once. The genes are TRBV7-9 and TRBJ2-3; possible D gene TRBD1, 7 bases. V lost 6 bases to trimming and J lost 4 bases, with 11 bases between them. The CDR3 has 13 residues. CDR1 and CDR2 from the germline V gene are SEHNR and FQNEAQ (reference sequence). DNA for the CDR3: TGTGCCAGCAGACCCAGGGGGGCAGATACGCAGTATTTT. Encoded protein: CASRPRGADTQYF.

The CDR3 coding sequence is TGTGCCAGCAGCGTAGGGACACAACCCTACACTGAAGCTTTCTTT. It yields the protein CASSVGTQPYTEAFF. The rearrangement links TRBV9 to TRBJ1-1, with D perhaps TRBD1 (5 bases). Germline lookup yields CDR1 SGDLS and CDR2 YYNGEE. This CDR3 is built from 15 residues. The V end lost 0 bases, the J end lost 3 bases, and 12 bases lay between the germline ends.

The chain couples TRBV7-9 to TRBJ1-1; 7 nucleotides align to TRBD1. J was trimmed by 3 bases and V by 5 bases; bases with no gene match: 12. The length of the CDR3 is 16 residues. The V gene's germline CDR1 is SEHNR and CDR2 FQNEAQ (reference sequence). As DNA, the CDR3 is TGTGCCAGCAGCCCCACAACAGGGGCAGGGTACACTGAAGCTTTCTTT. Its protein product is CASSPTTGAGYTEAFF.

This chain uses TRBV6-1 with TRBJ1-5, with TRBD1 matching 7 bases. The CDR3 length is 15 residues. The V and J ends lost 2 bases and 5 bases, in that order; junction bases with no gene match: 6. Germline V CDR1 and CDR2: MNHNS, SASEGT. CDR3 in DNA: TGTGCCAGCAGTGAAAGGGACAGAATTTATCAGCCCCAGCATTTT. It translates to CASSERDRIYQPQHF.

With respect to this clone: Additional DNA sequences in this sample encode the identical CDR3. The chain joins TRBV27 to TRBJ1-2, with 9 bases identical to TRBD1. V dropped 5 bases and J dropped 5; count of bases not matched to a gene: 3. Germline V gene data show CDR1 as MNHEY and CDR2 as SMNVEV (reference sequence). The CDR3 is made up of 13 amino acids. The CDR3 protein is CASSRDRGYGYTF. The CDR3 DNA follows: TGTGCCAGCAGTCGAGACAGGGGGTATGGCTACACCTTC.

This clone came up once. In nucleotides, the CDR3 is TGTGCCAGTACCATCGACAGGGGGCACACTGAAGCTTTCTTT. Amino acid sequence: CASTIDRGHTEAFF. The chain has TRBV19 and TRBJ1-1; 10 nucleotides agree with TRBD1. Germline CDR1 reads LNHDA; CDR2 reads SQIVND (reference sequence). V lost 7 bases to trimming and J lost 3 bases; unmatched junction nucleotides: 5. The CDR3 loop spans 14 amino acids.

J is TRBJ1-5 and V is TRBV27; 7 bases line up with TRBD1. The germline gives CDR1 MNHEY, CDR2 SMNVEV (reference sequence). J was trimmed by 4 bases and V by 4 bases; bases with no gene match: 10. CDR3 length: 16 amino acids. The CDR3 sequence is CASSSHTPTGNQPQHF. CDR3 DNA: TGTGCCAGCAGTTCCCACACTCCGACAGGGAATCAGCCCCAGCATTTT.

The chain has TRBV6-6 and TRBJ1-1; D remains unclear. This CDR3 region has 11 residues. The V gene's germline CDR1 is MNHNY and CDR2 SVGAGI (reference sequence). Trimming took off 6 bases at V and 12 bases at J, with 14 bases between the two ends. The CDR3: CASRREVVTFF. CDR3 nucleotide sequence: TGTGCCAGCAGGAGGGAGGTTGTAACTTTCTTT.

The rearrangement uses TRBV28 and TRBJ1-2; 7 nucleotides align to TRBD1. The CDR3 totals 15 residues. Germline CDR1 reads MDHEN; CDR2 reads SYDVKM. V shed 10 bases and J 6 bases; nucleotides not matched to a gene: 17. CDR3 amino acids: CAITEIGQAGDGYTF. CDR3 coding DNA: TGTGCCATCACGGAGATTGGACAGGCCGGCGATGGCTACACCTTC.

To note about this clone: The sample carries other DNA sequences with the same CDR3. V usage is TRBV7-2 and J usage is TRBJ1-1, with a tentative D call TRBD1 (6 bases). V lost 1 base to trimming and J lost 1 base, with 7 bases between them. Germline loops: CDR1 SGHTA, CDR2 FQGNSA. The CDR3 consists of 14 residues. As DNA, the CDR3 is TGTGCCAGCAGCTTAGTACAGGGGAACACTGAAGCTTTCTTT. This gives the protein CASSLVQGNTEAFF.

This clone was counted a few times. The rearrangement uses TRBV14 and TRBJ1-6; the D is unclear. V was cut by 0 bases and J by 1 base, with 16 bases left in between. The CDR3 loop spans 19 amino acids. Germline V lookup: CDR1 SGHDN, CDR2 FVKESK. The CDR3, as DNA: TGTGCCAGCAGCCAAGATTCGAAGAAGGGAGAATCCTATAATTCACCCCTCCACTTT. Protein product: CASSQDSKKGESYNSPLHF.

The chain couples TRBV2 to TRBJ1-4; maybe TRBD1 (5 bases). CDR1 is SNHLY and CDR2 is FYNNEI in the germline V gene. V was cut by 4 bases and J by 7 bases, with 10 bases left in between. This CDR3 spans 13 amino acids. The CDR3 sequence is CASSGGRAEKLFF. Here the CDR3 DNA reads TGTGCCAGCAGTGGAGGCAGGGCTGAAAAACTGTTTTTT. Combining the CDR3 with reference TRBV2 and TRBJ1-4 gives the whole variable domain EPEVTQTPSHQVTQMGQEVILRCVPISNHLYFYWYRQILGQKVEFLVSFYNNEISEKSEIFDDQFSVERPDGSNFTLKIRSTKLEDSAMYFCASSGGRAEKLFFGSGTQLSVL.